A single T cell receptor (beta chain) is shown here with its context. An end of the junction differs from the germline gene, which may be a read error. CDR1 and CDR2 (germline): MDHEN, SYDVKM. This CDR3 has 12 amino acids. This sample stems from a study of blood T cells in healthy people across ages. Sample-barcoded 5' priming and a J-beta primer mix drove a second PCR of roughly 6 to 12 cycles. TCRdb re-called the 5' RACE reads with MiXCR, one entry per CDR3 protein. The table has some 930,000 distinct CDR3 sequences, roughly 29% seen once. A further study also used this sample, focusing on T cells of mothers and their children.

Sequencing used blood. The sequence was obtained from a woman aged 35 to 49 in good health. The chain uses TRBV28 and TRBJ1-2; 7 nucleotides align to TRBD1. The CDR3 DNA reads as TGTGCCAACAGTGACAGGGTCAGTGGCTACACCTTC. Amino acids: CANSDRVSGYTF.